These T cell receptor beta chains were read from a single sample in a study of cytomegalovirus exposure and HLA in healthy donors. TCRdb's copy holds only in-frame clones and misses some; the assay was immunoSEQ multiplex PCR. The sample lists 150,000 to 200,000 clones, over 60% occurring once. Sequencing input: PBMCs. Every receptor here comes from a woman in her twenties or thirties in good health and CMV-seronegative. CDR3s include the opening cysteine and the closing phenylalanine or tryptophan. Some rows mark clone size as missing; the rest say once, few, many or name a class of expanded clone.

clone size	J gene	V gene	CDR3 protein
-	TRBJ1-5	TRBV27	CASSWTGRVKNQPQHF
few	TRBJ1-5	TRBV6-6	CASSFSGLDQPQHF
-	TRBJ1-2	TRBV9	CASSSHRNLKYGYTF
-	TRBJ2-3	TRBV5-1	CASSYGALGTSDTQYF
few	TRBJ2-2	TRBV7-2	CASSLGGFTGELFF
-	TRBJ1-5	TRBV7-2	CASSLVGDSNQPQHF
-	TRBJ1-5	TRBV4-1	CASSQRTGNQPQHF
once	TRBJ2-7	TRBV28	CASSLTAGGVHYERYF
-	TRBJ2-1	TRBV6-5	CASSKGGQGAIEQFF
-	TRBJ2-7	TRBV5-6	CASSLAANEQYF
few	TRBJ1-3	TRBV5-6	CASSLQGGGNTIYF
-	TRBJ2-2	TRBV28	CASRAANTGELFF
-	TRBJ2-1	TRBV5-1	CASSLAGTGSYNEQFF
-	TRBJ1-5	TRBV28	CASSLMATSNQPQHF